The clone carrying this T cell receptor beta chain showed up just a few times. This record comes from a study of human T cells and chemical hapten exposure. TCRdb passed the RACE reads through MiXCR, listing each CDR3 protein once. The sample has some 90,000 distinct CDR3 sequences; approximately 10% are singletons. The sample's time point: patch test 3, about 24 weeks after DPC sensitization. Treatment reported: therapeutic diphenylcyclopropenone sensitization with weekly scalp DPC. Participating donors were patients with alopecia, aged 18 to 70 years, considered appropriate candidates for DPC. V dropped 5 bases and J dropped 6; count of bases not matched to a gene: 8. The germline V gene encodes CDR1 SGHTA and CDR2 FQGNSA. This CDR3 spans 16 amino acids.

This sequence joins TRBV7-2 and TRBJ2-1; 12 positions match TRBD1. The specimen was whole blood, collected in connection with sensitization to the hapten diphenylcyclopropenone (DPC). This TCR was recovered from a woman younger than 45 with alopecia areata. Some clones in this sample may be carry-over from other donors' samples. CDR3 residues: CASSPAGDRGRNEQFF. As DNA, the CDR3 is TGTGCCAGCAGCCCCGCGGGGGACAGGGGGCGCAATGAGCAGTTCTTC.